Each of the 26 T cell receptor beta chains below was sequenced from the same sample in a study of T cell changes during pregnancy in multiple sclerosis. Data came from immunoSEQ multiplex PCR; TCRdb stores just in-frame clones and leaves some out. The table lists more than 15,000 clones, roughly four fifths of them singletons. The sequencing used CD8+ T cells from peripheral blood mononuclear cells, collected in the second trimester of pregnancy. The receptors here all came from a female donor in good health, enrolled as a control in a pregnancy study.

The rearrangement joins TRBV27 to TRBJ2-3; D perhaps matches TRBD2 (5 bases). The CDR3 is made up of 13 amino acids. Germline V gives CDR1 MNHEY, CDR2 SMNVEV (reference sequence). Trimming took off 3 bases at V and 2 bases at J, with 6 bases between the two ends. The DNA for the CDR3 is TGTGCCAGCAGTTTGCGGGTCACAGATACGCAGTATTTT. It encodes CASSLRVTDTQYF.

The chain links TRBV19 to TRBJ1-1, with D hard to call. The CDR3 is made up of 13 amino acids. The germline V gene encodes CDR1 LNHDA and CDR2 SQIVND (reference sequence). The V and J ends lost 8 bases and 4 bases respectively, with 14 bases between them. CDR3 coding DNA: TGTGCCAGTGGGAGTTGGGAATTCACTGAAGCTTTCTTT. Its translation: CASGSWEFTEAFF.

The chain recombines TRBV7-9 with TRBJ1-2; TRBD1 is a possible D gene (5 bases). The CDR3 runs 15 residues. V shed 6 bases and J shed 5 bases, with 19 bases lying between them. CDR1 is SEHNR, CDR2 FQNEAQ, per germline (reference sequence). This chain's CDR3 is CASRQDLPHPYGYTF. The DNA of the CDR3 is TGTGCCAGCAGACAGGACCTTCCCCACCCATATGGCTACACCTTC.

This chain connects TRBV7-6 to TRBJ2-5; the D gene is possibly TRBD2 (7 bases). The CDR3 contains 13 residues. V was clipped by 5 bases and J by 4 bases, with 11 bases between them. In germline, CDR1 is SGHVS, CDR2 FNYEAQ. The CDR3 DNA follows: TGTGCCAGCAGCCTAGGGGGGGGAGAGACCCAGTACTTC. Its translation is CASSLGGGETQYF.

The rearrangement uses TRBV27 and TRBJ1-2; 7 bases fit TRBD1. J gave up 1 base and V 7 bases, and 6 bases lay outside the gene matches. Germline assignment: CDR1 MNHEY and CDR2 SMNVEV (reference sequence). The CDR3 contains 14 residues. CDR3 protein: CASKKGTDNYGYTF. DNA for the CDR3: TGTGCCAGCAAAAAAGGGACAGATAACTATGGCTACACCTTC.

This clone has a handful of counts. The V call is TRBV7-2, the J call TRBJ1-1, with D uncertain. V dropped 1 base and J dropped 3 bases, with 6 bases sitting between them. Germline CDR1 SGHTA, CDR2 FQGNSA. This CDR3 region has 13 residues. This chain's CDR3 is CASSLVSDTEAFF. In nucleotides, the CDR3 is TGTGCCAGCAGCTTAGTCTCCGACACTGAAGCTTTCTTT.

The chain uses TRBV5-1 and TRBJ2-7; a possible D gene is TRBD1 (6 bases). V was trimmed by 4 bases and J by 3 bases, leaving 17 bases between them. The CDR3 consists of 15 residues. Germline loops: CDR1 SGHRS, CDR2 YFSETQ. The CDR3 coding sequence is TGCGCCAGCAGCCCCTCGACAGGTTACGACTACGAGCAGTACTTC. Protein product: CASSPSTGYDYEQYF.

This clone was picked up one time. This chain joins TRBV4-2 and TRBJ2-2; weak D call: TRBD2 (6 bases). The CDR3 is 12 amino acids. CDR1 is LGHNA and CDR2 is YNFKEQ in the germline V gene. Trimming removed 7 bases from V and 6 bases from J, with 9 bases in between. The CDR3 DNA is TGTGCCAGCACTGGGGAGGCCGGGGAGCTGTTTTTT. This gives the protein CASTGEAGELFF.

This sequence joins TRBV30 and TRBJ2-3; D is undetermined. The germline gives CDR1 GTSNPN, CDR2 SVGIG (reference sequence). The CDR3 is made up of 13 amino acids. Trimming cost V 2 bases and J 3 bases, with 9 bases left between them. The CDR3 DNA sequence: TGTGCCTGGAGTAGGCTAGAGACAGATACGCAGTATTTT. It yields the protein CAWSRLETDTQYF.

The CDR3 region is CATSTRQAGTGYTF. CDR3 nucleotides: TGTGCCACCAGCACCCGACAGGCTGGTACGGGCTACACCTTC. This chain joins TRBV15 and TRBJ1-2; D might be TRBD1 (6 bases). This CDR3 spans 14 amino acids. Trimming removed 4 bases from V and 8 bases from J, with 17 bases in between. Germline-derived CDR1 and CDR2 are LNHNV and YYDKDF (reference sequence).

The genes are TRBV11-3 and TRBJ1-5, with 7 bases that match TRBD1. Trimming at V came to 5 bases and at J to 3 bases, leaving 13 bases not matched to a gene. Germline V gene sequence: CDR1 SGHNT, CDR2 YENEEA. This CDR3 contains 17 residues. The CDR3 DNA follows: TGTGCCAGCAGCCCATTTTACCATGACAGGGACAATCAGCCCCAGCATTTT. This gives the protein CASSPFYHDRDNQPQHF. Looking up the rest from reference TRBV11-3 and TRBJ1-5 gives the full variable domain: EAGVVQSPRYKIIEKKQPVAFWCNPISGHNTLYWYLQNLGQGPELLIRYENEEAVDDSQLPKDRFSAERLKGVDSTLKIQPAELGDSAVYLCASSPFYHDRDNQPQHFGDGTRLSIL.

This clone is classed as medium-sized. This chain uses TRBV19 with TRBJ1-1; 8 bases agree with TRBD1. In germline, CDR1 is LNHDA, CDR2 SQIVND (reference sequence). The CDR3 covers 17 residues. The V gene end was trimmed by 0 bases and the J gene end by 0 bases; junction bases not matched to a gene: 6. CDR3 amino acids: CASSIDREQGVNTEAFF. CDR3 nucleotide sequence: TGTGCCAGTAGTATAGATCGGGAACAGGGGGTGAACACTGAAGCTTTCTTT.

This rearrangement joins TRBV14 to TRBJ2-1; D is perhaps TRBD1 (6 bases). In germline, CDR1 is SGHDN, CDR2 FVKESK. The CDR3 covers 15 residues. Deletions cut 1 base from V and 2 bases from J, with 9 bases between. The CDR3: CASSQARGAYNEQFF. The CDR3 DNA follows: TGTGCCAGCAGCCAAGCCAGGGGAGCCTACAATGAGCAGTTCTTC.

This clone was seen a handful of times. The V and J genes are TRBV6-5 and TRBJ1-2; no reliable D call. This CDR3 has 15 amino acids. Germline loops: CDR1 MNHEY, CDR2 SVGAGI. V lost 0 bases to trimming and J lost 5 bases, with 13 bases between them. CDR3 coding DNA: TGTGCCAGCAGTTACTCTATCACATCGGGGTATGGCTACACCTTC. Protein product: CASSYSITSGYGYTF.

The chain carries TRBV10-3 and TRBJ2-7; TRBD1 matches at 8 bases. Germline trimming cut 6 bases from V and 0 bases from J; bases unmatched to any gene: 7. From germline, CDR1 is ENHRY and CDR2 SYGVKD. The CDR3 is made up of 15 amino acids. This CDR3 is CAIRMTGAPSYEQYF. The CDR3 DNA reads TGTGCCATCAGGATGACAGGGGCCCCCTCCTACGAGCAGTACTTC.

This clone came up a few times. The chain employs TRBV15 and TRBJ1-1, with a tentative D call TRBD1 (5 bases). Germline loops: CDR1 LNHNV, CDR2 YYDKDF (reference sequence). The CDR3 consists of 19 residues. Trimming cost V 0 bases and J 2 bases, with 22 bases left between them. The CDR3 spells CATSRDYPEGPPGNTEAFF. The DNA for the CDR3 is TGTGCCACCAGCAGAGATTACCCGGAGGGGCCCCCGGGAAACACTGAAGCTTTCTTT.

The J gene is TRBJ1-6, the V gene TRBV5-6, with TRBD1 matching 7 bases. The CDR3 covers 17 residues. V lost 4 bases and J lost 0; bases outside the gene matches: 7. In germline, CDR1 is SGHDT, CDR2 YYEEEE. The CDR3 nucleotides read TGTGCCAGCAGCGGGACAGCTACCAGCTCCTATAATTCACCCCTCCACTTT. Encoded protein: CASSGTATSSYNSPLHF.

The rearrangement joins TRBV23-1 to TRBJ1-1; D might be TRBD1 (5 bases). TRBV23-1 carries the ORF label, with uncertain function. This CDR3 is 15 amino acids long. V gave up 0 bases and J gave up 5 bases, with 13 bases separating them. The CDR3 nucleotides are TGCGCCAGCAGTCAATCTCTCGGGGGGAGGACTGAAGCTTTCTTT. This translates into CASSQSLGGRTEAFF.

The J gene is TRBJ2-7, the V gene TRBV5-6; D is perhaps TRBD2 (5 bases). Trimming pared 5 bases from V and 0 bases from J, leaving 12 bases between. The germline V gene has CDR1 SGHDT and CDR2 YYEEEE. CDR3 length equals 14 residues. The CDR3 DNA follows: TGTGCCAGCAGTCCCGGGGAGATCTCCTACGAGCAGTACTTC. Translating gives CASSPGEISYEQYF. Complete variable domain (other parts from reference TRBV5-6 and TRBJ2-7): DAGVTQSPTHLIKTRGQQVTLRCSPKSGHDTVSWYQQALGQGPQFIFQYYEEEERQRGNFPDRFSGHQFPNYSSELNVNALLLGDSALYLCASSPGEISYEQYFGPGTRLTVT.

The chain employs TRBV5-1 and TRBJ1-1; 7 bases are a match to TRBD1. Germline CDR1 is SGHRS and CDR2 is YFSETQ. The trim removed 7 bases at V and 5 bases at J, leaving 14 bases unmatched. The CDR3 runs 15 residues. The CDR3 sequence: CASLSPDRPGTEAFF. The CDR3 DNA follows: TGCGCCAGCCTTTCACCGGACAGGCCGGGAACTGAAGCTTTCTTT.

This sequence joins TRBV29-1 and TRBJ2-7, with 10 positions matching TRBD2. This CDR3 region has 13 residues. V shed 7 bases, J shed 6 bases, and the junction held 9 bases outside the gene matches. Germline-derived CDR1 and CDR2 are SQVTM and ANQGSEA. CDR3 loop: CSAWGASGGEQYF. CDR3 DNA: TGCAGCGCCTGGGGGGCTAGCGGGGGCGAGCAGTACTTC.

The chain couples TRBV5-8 to TRBJ2-7, with TRBD1 matching over 7 bases. J gave up 0 bases and V 3 bases, and 6 bases lay outside the gene matches. This CDR3 comprises 15 residues. Germline V lookup: CDR1 SGHTS, CDR2 YDEGEE. The chain's CDR3 is CASSYGQASSYEQYF. CDR3 DNA: TGTGCCAGCAGCTACGGACAGGCGAGCTCCTACGAGCAGTACTTC.

The V gene is TRBV28, the J gene TRBJ2-2; 9 bases agree with TRBD1. The CDR3 length is 15 residues. V shed 2 bases, J shed 6 bases, and the junction held 4 bases outside the gene matches. Germline V gene sequence: CDR1 MDHEN, CDR2 SYDVKM. This CDR3 is CASSLGTGFAGELFF. The CDR3 DNA sequence: TGTGCCAGCAGTTTAGGGACAGGGTTTGCCGGGGAGCTGTTTTTT.

Relative to its sample, this clone is medium-sized. The chain couples TRBV28 to TRBJ2-1, with a weak D call TRBD1 (5 bases). The germline gives CDR1 MDHEN, CDR2 SYDVKM. Deletions cut 6 bases from V and 4 bases from J, with 13 bases between. The CDR3 consists of 14 residues. CDR3 residues: CASRLRTQYNEQFF. CDR3 bases: TGTGCCAGCAGATTGAGGACACAGTACAATGAGCAGTTCTTC.

The chain carries TRBV5-4 and TRBJ2-5; TRBD2 matches 14 bases. V lost 6 bases to trimming and J lost 2 bases; unmatched junction nucleotides: 9. The CDR3 loop spans 17 amino acids. Germline V gene lookup returns CDR1 SGHNT and CDR2 YYREEE (reference sequence). As DNA, the CDR3 is TGTGCCAGCAAGGGGGAAGGGACTAGCGGGGGACAAGAGACCCAGTACTTC. This encodes CASKGEGTSGGQETQYF.

The chain uses TRBV27 and TRBJ1-4; D possibly corresponds to TRBD1 (5 bases). The CDR3 is 16 residues long. Germline assignment: CDR1 MNHEY and CDR2 SMNVEV (reference sequence). V lost 6 bases and J lost 6, with 20 bases in between. CDR3 sequence: CASSLNRPPFDEKLFF. CDR3 in DNA: TGTGCCAGCAGCCTGAACAGGCCACCCTTTGATGAAAAACTGTTTTTT.